Listed below are T cell receptor beta chains from one sample, sequenced in a study of immune evolution from preneoplasia to lung adenocarcinoma. TCRdb's table, derived via immunoSEQ multiplex PCR, lists solely in-frame clones and lacks some. The sample includes 3,500 to 4,000 clones, 75% to 85% of them seen just once. Sequences were obtained from FFPE minimally invasive lung adenocarcinoma tissue. Every receptor here comes from a person in their 70s with lung adenocarcinoma. Both conserved end residues are trimmed from each CDR3. D genes are given only for firm matches.

j_gene: TRBJ2-5
v_gene: TRBV15
d_gene: TRBD2
CDR3aa: ATSRGYSGRRETQY

j_gene: TRBJ2-3
v_gene: TRBV5-8
d_gene: .
CDR3aa: ASSRGLHAGDTQY

j_gene: TRBJ1-4
v_gene: TRBV10-2
d_gene: TRBD1
CDR3aa: ASKRGQGSEKLF

j_gene: TRBJ1-5
v_gene: TRBV21-1
d_gene: .
CDR3aa: ASSPAVWHHQPQH

j_gene: TRBJ2-5
v_gene: TRBV2
d_gene: .
CDR3aa: ASSEDNGKEETQY

j_gene: TRBJ1-1
v_gene: TRBV30
d_gene: .
CDR3aa: AWSGATTGANTEAF

j_gene: TRBJ2-7
v_gene: TRBV5-4
d_gene: TRBD2
CDR3aa: ASSLAASGPYEQY

j_gene: TRBJ2-7
v_gene: TRBV28
d_gene: .
CDR3aa: ASSPSRTLIAYEQY

j_gene: TRBJ2-1
v_gene: TRBV7-2
d_gene: .
CDR3aa: ASSLGQGSYNEQF

j_gene: TRBJ1-1
v_gene: TRBV19
d_gene: .
CDR3aa: ASSTGQGNTEAF

j_gene: TRBJ2-2
v_gene: TRBV28
d_gene: .
CDR3aa: ASRRGRTGELF

j_gene: TRBJ2-5
v_gene: TRBV11-2
d_gene: .
CDR3aa: ASSLIRGDATQY

j_gene: TRBJ2-7
v_gene: TRBV2
d_gene: TRBD2
CDR3aa: ASSLTSGSDEQY

j_gene: TRBJ2-7
v_gene: TRBV5-8
d_gene: .
CDR3aa: ASSTRMGYEQY

j_gene: TRBJ2-3
v_gene: TRBV9
d_gene: .
CDR3aa: ASSVRQDFTDTQY

j_gene: TRBJ2-7
v_gene: TRBV28
d_gene: .
CDR3aa: ASRTFSSYEQY

j_gene: TRBJ2-3
v_gene: TRBV30
d_gene: TRBD1
CDR3aa: AWTRTGSTTTDTQY

j_gene: TRBJ1-1
v_gene: TRBV5-6
d_gene: TRBD1
CDR3aa: ASSLNRGIGGNTEAF

j_gene: TRBJ2-1
v_gene: TRBV27
d_gene: .
CDR3aa: ASSMDNEQF

j_gene: TRBJ1-3
v_gene: TRBV6-5
d_gene: .
CDR3aa: ASSYRRLDSGNTIY

j_gene: TRBJ2-5
v_gene: TRBV11-3
d_gene: TRBD1
CDR3aa: ASSWTGIETQY

j_gene: TRBJ1-2
v_gene: TRBV5-6
d_gene: .
CDR3aa: ASSPWLLNYGYT

j_gene: TRBJ2-7
v_gene: TRBV10-3
d_gene: TRBD2
CDR3aa: AISGRLAGDEQY

j_gene: TRBJ2-7
v_gene: TRBV6-5
d_gene: .
CDR3aa: ASNEGAGEQY

j_gene: TRBJ2-7
v_gene: TRBV12-5
d_gene: TRBD2
CDR3aa: ASGHGLAEQY

j_gene: TRBJ2-3
v_gene: TRBV28
d_gene: TRBD1
CDR3aa: ASSLDRAEDTQY

j_gene: TRBJ1-1
v_gene: TRBV30
d_gene: .
CDR3aa: AWRWADTEAF

j_gene: TRBJ1-2
v_gene: TRBV6-6
d_gene: .
CDR3aa: ASSSVPGAGYT

j_gene: TRBJ2-3
v_gene: TRBV7-9
d_gene: .
CDR3aa: ASSRTRSTDTQY

j_gene: TRBJ1-5
v_gene: TRBV4-1
d_gene: .
CDR3aa: ASSEREGEPQH

j_gene: TRBJ1-5
v_gene: TRBV4-1
d_gene: .
CDR3aa: ASSQELWLAGGIRSQH

j_gene: TRBJ1-2
v_gene: TRBV30
d_gene: .
CDR3aa: AWSVRTGSYGYT

j_gene: TRBJ2-7
v_gene: TRBV4-1
d_gene: .
CDR3aa: ASSQSEVGEQY

j_gene: TRBJ1-2
v_gene: TRBV5-1
d_gene: .
CDR3aa: ASSLDAGINYGYT

j_gene: TRBJ2-7
v_gene: TRBV11-2
d_gene: .
CDR3aa: ASASGSSYEQY

j_gene: TRBJ2-7
v_gene: TRBV5-1
d_gene: TRBD2
CDR3aa: ASSLGPAGVAEQY

j_gene: TRBJ1-4
v_gene: TRBV2
d_gene: TRBD1
CDR3aa: ASSAPPGQGATNEKLF

j_gene: TRBJ1-2
v_gene: TRBV20-1
d_gene: .
CDR3aa: LTDQYYGYT

j_gene: TRBJ1-2
v_gene: TRBV30
d_gene: .
CDR3aa: AWRRVGGTYGYT

j_gene: TRBJ2-1
v_gene: TRBV19
d_gene: .
CDR3aa: ASSIPGFDDEQF

j_gene: TRBJ1-5
v_gene: TRBV28
d_gene: TRBD1
CDR3aa: ASSLIGTGASNQPQH

j_gene: TRBJ2-5
v_gene: TRBV7-2
d_gene: TRBD2
CDR3aa: ASSSQGPGGGETQY

j_gene: TRBJ2-7
v_gene: TRBV5-4
d_gene: .
CDR3aa: ASSLGRDGSYEQY

j_gene: TRBJ1-5
v_gene: TRBV5-8
d_gene: .
CDR3aa: ASSLGSSSNQPQH

j_gene: TRBJ1-5
v_gene: TRBV5-1
d_gene: .
CDR3aa: ASSPTLGGAQPQH

j_gene: TRBJ2-1
v_gene: TRBV7-9
d_gene: .
CDR3aa: ASSQQGSSYNEQF

j_gene: TRBJ2-1
v_gene: TRBV30
d_gene: TRBD2
CDR3aa: AFISGRANEQF

j_gene: TRBJ1-2
v_gene: TRBV28
d_gene: TRBD1
CDR3aa: ASSSQTGDYGYT

j_gene: TRBJ2-1
v_gene: TRBV19
d_gene: TRBD1
CDR3aa: ASGQATYNEQF

j_gene: TRBJ2-7
v_gene: TRBV5-1
d_gene: TRBD2
CDR3aa: ASSLTSGNYYEQY

j_gene: TRBJ2-3
v_gene: TRBV7-2
d_gene: TRBD2
CDR3aa: ASSSSGLAGSTDTQY

j_gene: TRBJ2-5
v_gene: TRBV5-1
d_gene: TRBD2
CDR3aa: ASREAGVGETQY

j_gene: TRBJ2-7
v_gene: TRBV29-1
d_gene: TRBD2
CDR3aa: SVEDLAGGFGQY

j_gene: TRBJ2-6
v_gene: TRBV28
d_gene: TRBD1
CDR3aa: ASSYGDSSGANVLT

j_gene: TRBJ1-1
v_gene: TRBV18
d_gene: .
CDR3aa: ASSPPSTALYTEAF